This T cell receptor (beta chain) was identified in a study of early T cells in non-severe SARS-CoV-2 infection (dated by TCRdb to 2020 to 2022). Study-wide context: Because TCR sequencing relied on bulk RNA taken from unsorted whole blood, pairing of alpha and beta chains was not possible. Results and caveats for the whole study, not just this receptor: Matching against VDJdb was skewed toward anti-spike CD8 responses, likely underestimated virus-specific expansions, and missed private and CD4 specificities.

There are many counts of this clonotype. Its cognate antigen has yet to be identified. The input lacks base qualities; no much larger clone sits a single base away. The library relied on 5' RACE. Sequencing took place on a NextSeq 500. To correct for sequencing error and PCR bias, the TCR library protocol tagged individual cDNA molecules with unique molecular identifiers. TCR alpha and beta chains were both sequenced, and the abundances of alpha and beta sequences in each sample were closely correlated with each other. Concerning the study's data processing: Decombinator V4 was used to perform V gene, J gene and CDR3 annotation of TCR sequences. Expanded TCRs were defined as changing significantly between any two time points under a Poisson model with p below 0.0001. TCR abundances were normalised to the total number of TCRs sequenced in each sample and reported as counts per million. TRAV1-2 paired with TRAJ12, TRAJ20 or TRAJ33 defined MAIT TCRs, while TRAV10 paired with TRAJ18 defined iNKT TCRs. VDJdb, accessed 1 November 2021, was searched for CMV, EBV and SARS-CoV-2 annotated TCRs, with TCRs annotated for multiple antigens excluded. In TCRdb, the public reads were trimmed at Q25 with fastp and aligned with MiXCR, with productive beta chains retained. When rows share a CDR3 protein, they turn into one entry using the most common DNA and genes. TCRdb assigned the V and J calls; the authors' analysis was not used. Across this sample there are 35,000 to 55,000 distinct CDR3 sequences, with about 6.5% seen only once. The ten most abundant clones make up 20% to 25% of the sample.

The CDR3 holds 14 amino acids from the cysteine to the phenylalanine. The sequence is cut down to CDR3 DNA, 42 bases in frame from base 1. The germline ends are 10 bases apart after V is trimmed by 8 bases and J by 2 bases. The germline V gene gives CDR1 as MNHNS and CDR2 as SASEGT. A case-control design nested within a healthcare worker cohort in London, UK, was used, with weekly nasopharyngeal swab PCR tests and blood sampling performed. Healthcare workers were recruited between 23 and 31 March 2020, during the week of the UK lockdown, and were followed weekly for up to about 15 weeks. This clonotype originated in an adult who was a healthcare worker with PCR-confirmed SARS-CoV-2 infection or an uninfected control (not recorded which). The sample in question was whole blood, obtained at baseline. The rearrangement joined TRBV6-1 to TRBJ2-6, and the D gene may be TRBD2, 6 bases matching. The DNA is TGTGCCAGCGGAGGGGAGACTGGGGCCAACGTCCTGACTTTC. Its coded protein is CASGGETGANVLTF.